The 11 T cell receptor beta chains below all came from one sample that was sequenced in a study of PD-1 blockade in classical Hodgkin lymphoma. Relapse after autologous stem cell transplantation occurred in every patient, and brentuximab vedotin exposure varied. The assay was immunoSEQ multiplex PCR, and TCRdb's table has in-frame clones only and misses some. This sample carries 9,500 to 13,000 clones, 70% to 85% of them seen once, and the ten largest clones take 5% to 6.5%. This specimen was peripheral blood mononuclear cells (PBMCs), taken before the second cycle of nivolumab. All receptors derive from a human donor with classical Hodgkin lymphoma.

This clone was detected only a few times. This chain uses TRBV4-3 with TRBJ2-5; D is undetermined. CDR3 length: 15 amino acids. Trimming left V 0 bases short and J 0 bases short, with 8 bases between. CDR1 is LGHNA and CDR2 is YSLEER in the germline V gene. DNA of the CDR3: TGCGCCAGCAGCCAAGATCTCACGTACCAAGAGACCCAGTACTTC. Its translation: CASSQDLTYQETQYF.

This clone was observed a handful of times. The CDR3 loop is CASSIRGGNYGYTF. CDR3 in DNA: TGTGCCAGTAGTATTAGAGGGGGAAACTATGGCTACACCTTC. The rearrangement uses TRBV19 and TRBJ1-2, with D maybe TRBD1 (6 bases). CDR1 is LNHDA, CDR2 SQIVND, per germline (reference sequence). The CDR3 is made up of 14 amino acids. V gave up 3 bases and J gave up 2 bases, with 10 bases separating them.

This clone was recorded a few times. The V call is TRBV18, the J call TRBJ2-2; 11 nucleotides agree with TRBD2. V shed 6 bases, J shed 0 bases, and the junction held 6 bases outside the gene matches. The CDR3 has 17 amino acids. Germline V gives CDR1 KGHSH, CDR2 LQKENI. The CDR3 region is CASSWSSGGPNTGELFF. The DNA for the CDR3 is TGTGCCAGCTCTTGGTCTAGCGGGGGGCCGAACACCGGGGAGCTGTTTTTT. Complete variable domain (other parts from reference TRBV18 and TRBJ2-2): NAGVMQNPRHLVRRRGQEARLRCSPMKGHSHVYWYRQLPEEGLKFMVYLQKENIIDESGMPKERFSAEFPKEGPSILRIQQVVRGDSAAYFCASSWSSGGPNTGELFFGEGSRLTVL.

The chain recombines TRBV27 with TRBJ2-5; 7 bases fit TRBD1. V shed 0 bases and J 2 bases; nucleotides not matched to a gene: 6. This CDR3 is built from 16 residues. Germline CDR1 is MNHEY and CDR2 is SMNVEV (reference sequence). CDR3 sequence (DNA): TGTGCCAGCAGTTTATCCTACGGGACAGCACAAGAGACCCAGTACTTC. This sequence encodes CASSLSYGTAQETQYF.

The chain combines TRBV27 with TRBJ1-6, with 8 bases matching TRBD1. The CDR3 totals 14 residues. V was clipped by 4 bases and J by 9 bases; unmatched bases: 5. Germline loops: CDR1 MNHEY, CDR2 SMNVEV (reference sequence). The CDR3 bases are TGTGCCAGCAGTTCCACAGGGGGGGGTTCACCCCTCCACTTT. Protein sequence: CASSSTGGGSPLHF.

In the case of this clone: One end of the junction does not line up with germline, which may come from a read error. The rearrangement joins TRBV28 to TRBJ2-7; D unclear. Germline V gene sequence: CDR1 MDHEN, CDR2 SYDVKM. The CDR3 has 12 amino acids. The CDR3 loop is CASSLPLGWAFF. CDR3 sequence (DNA): TGTGCCAGCAGTTTGCCCCTCGGGTGGGCGTTCTTC.

The chain couples TRBV7-2 to TRBJ2-7; TRBD1 is a possible D gene (6 bases). Germline values: CDR1 SGHTA, CDR2 FQGNSA. Trimming pared 3 bases from V and 2 bases from J, leaving 11 bases between. The CDR3 contains 14 residues. The CDR3 protein is CASSFIQGTYEQYF. The CDR3, as DNA: TGTGCCAGCAGCTTCATTCAGGGGACCTACGAGCAGTACTTC. The variable domain in full, completed from reference TRBV7-2 and TRBJ2-7, reads GAGVSQSPSNKVTEKGKDVELRCDPISGHTALYWYRQSLGQGLEFLIYFQGNSAPDKSGLPSDRFSAERTGGSVSTLTIQRTQQEDSAVYLCASSFIQGTYEQYFGPGTRLTVT.

The chain links TRBV7-9 to TRBJ1-4; perhaps TRBD1 as D (5 bases). CDR1 SEHNR and CDR2 FQNEAQ come from the germline V gene (reference sequence). There are 14 residues in the CDR3. Trimming shortened V by 5 bases and J by 3 bases, and 10 bases separated the two germline ends. The CDR3 spells CASSPQGANEKLFF. The CDR3 DNA is TGTGCCAGCAGCCCCCAGGGAGCTAATGAAAAACTGTTTTTT.

The chain carries TRBV7-6 and TRBJ2-7, with 7 bases fitting TRBD2. Germline V CDR1 and CDR2: SGHVS, FNYEAQ. The CDR3 is 16 amino acids. J gave up 6 bases and V 2 bases, and 13 bases lay outside the gene matches. CDR3 nucleotides: TGTGCCAGCAGCTTACTAGGGGAATTTGCGGGAGTCGAGCAGTACTTC. Translating gives CASSLLGEFAGVEQYF.

The J gene is TRBJ1-1, the V gene TRBV6-1, with 9 bases identical to TRBD1. From germline, CDR1 is MNHNS and CDR2 SASEGT. The CDR3 consists of 13 residues. V lost 7 bases, J lost 4 bases, and 4 bases stayed unmatched. The CDR3 spells CASIVTGGTEAFF. The CDR3 DNA follows: TGTGCCAGCATCGTGACAGGGGGCACTGAAGCTTTCTTT.

This chain uses TRBV7-3 with TRBJ1-1; D might be TRBD1 (5 bases). Germline values: CDR1 SGHTA, CDR2 FQGTGA. The CDR3 is 20 amino acids. V was pared by 1 base and J by 5 bases, with 29 bases between. This CDR3 is CASSLKPVEFSGTPKTEAFF. CDR3 in DNA: TGTGCCAGCAGCTTAAAGCCGGTTGAATTCTCGGGGACCCCAAAGACTGAAGCTTTCTTT.